The clone carrying this T cell receptor beta chain occurred once. Only in-frame clones appear in the TCRdb table, and some are missing; sequencing was by immunoSEQ multiplex PCR. Among about 250,000 clones, roughly 88% were seen once, and the ten largest hold more than 1.2%. This sample was included in a study of blood T cell repertoires in COVID-19. Per germline, CDR1 MDHEN and CDR2 SYDVKM. The CDR3 length is 16 residues. Trimming stripped 5 bases from V and 5 bases from J, with 22 bases between. The sample consisted of peripheral blood. The V gene is TRBV28, the J gene TRBJ2-7; TRBD2 is a possible D gene (6 bases). The TCR comes from a man of 80 years or more with acute or convalescent COVID-19. DNA for the CDR3: TGTGCCAGCAGTACAGCGGGCCAACCCGTCCAGAACGAGCAGTACTTC. It encodes CASSTAGQPVQNEQYF.